The 8 T cell receptor beta chains below were found in one sample sequenced in a study of T cell repertoires in cytomegalovirus infection. Their cognate antigens are unknown. TCRdb reanalysed the reads using MiXCR and keeps one entry per CDR3 protein. Of some 560,000 distinct CDR3 sequences listed, over 35% are singletons. Sequencing was performed on cultured PBMCs, taken from culture after CMV antigen stimulation. These receptor sequences come from a human donor in good health (CMV status not recorded). Some clones in this sample may be carry-over from other donors' samples.

The chain joins TRBV3-1 to TRBJ2-3; D is perhaps TRBD2 (6 bases). The CDR3 loop spans 16 amino acids. CDR1 and CDR2 (germline): LGHDT, YNNKEL (reference sequence). V lost 7 bases and J lost 4, with 21 bases in between. The CDR3 protein is CASTNGRVGGSDTQYF. CDR3 DNA sequence: TGTGCCAGCACCAACGGCAGGGTAGGAGGGTCAGATACGCAGTATTTT.

The V and J genes are TRBV20-1 and TRBJ2-1; D is possibly TRBD2 (5 bases). Per germline, CDR1 DFQATT and CDR2 SNEGSKA (reference sequence). The CDR3 totals 13 residues. V shed 0 bases and J shed 7 bases, with 10 bases lying between them. This chain's CDR3 is CSARDALVNEQFF. The CDR3 DNA follows: TGCAGTGCTAGAGACGCACTAGTGAATGAGCAGTTCTTC.

The chain carries TRBV11-3 and TRBJ2-2, with a possible D match to TRBD2 (5 bases). The CDR3 spans 15 residues. Trimming cost V 1 base and J 7 bases, with 13 bases left between them. In germline, CDR1 is SGHNT, CDR2 YENEEA. Here the CDR3 reads CASSLAGGMGGELFF. For the CDR3, the DNA is TGTGCCAGCAGCTTAGCCGGAGGAATGGGCGGGGAGCTGTTTTTT.

The chain is built from TRBV4-1 and TRBJ2-1, with a tentative D call TRBD1 (6 bases). The CDR3 extends over 19 amino acids. Looked up from germline, CDR1 is MGHRA and CDR2 is YSYEKL. Between the trimmed V and J ends, which lost 4 bases and 2 bases, there was a span of 24 bases. The CDR3 bases are TGCGCCAGCAGCCTACTTCTAGGACAGTTTGGTATCACCTACAATGAGCAGTTCTTC. This encodes CASSLLLGQFGITYNEQFF.

This clonotype was seen a handful of times. J is TRBJ2-7 and V is TRBV10-3, with D tentatively TRBD1 or TRBD2 (5 bases each). CDR1 and CDR2 (germline): ENHRY, SYGVKD. The CDR3 totals 15 residues. V was pared by 4 bases and J by 2 bases, with 15 bases between. CDR3 amino acids: CAISGRTMGAYEQYF. The CDR3, as DNA: TGTGCCATCAGTGGGAGGACCATGGGGGCCTACGAGCAGTACTTC.

The V gene is TRBV6-1, the J gene TRBJ2-5, with D unclear. CDR1 is MNHNS and CDR2 is SASEGT in the germline V gene. The V end was cut by 7 bases, the J end by 1 base, with 16 bases between. The CDR3 runs 15 residues. The CDR3 region has the DNA TGTGCCAGCATACGGTCTAGGTGGCCCCAAGAGACCCAGTACTTC. It codes for CASIRSRWPQETQYF.

This clonotype was recorded once. The rearrangement links TRBV2 to TRBJ2-3; 7 bases are shared with TRBD2. The CDR3 has 13 amino acids. V dropped 8 bases and J dropped 0; count of bases not matched to a gene: 2. The germline gives CDR1 SNHLY, CDR2 FYNNEI. The CDR3 reads CASGRASTDTQYF. In nucleotides, the CDR3 is TGTGCCAGCGGGAGGGCTAGCACAGATACGCAGTATTTT.

V usage is TRBV11-2 and J usage is TRBJ2-1, with D hard to call. The ends were cut back, 0 bases at V and 7 bases at J, with 10 bases in the middle. The V gene's germline CDR1 is SGHAT and CDR2 FQNNGV. This CDR3 contains 14 residues. The CDR3 sequence is CASSLDSILNEQFF. The CDR3 nucleotides read TGTGCCAGCAGCTTAGATAGCATTTTGAATGAGCAGTTCTTC.